This T cell receptor beta chain stems from a study of T cell repertoires in cytomegalovirus infection. On the study more broadly: Well-studied HLA-B-restricted epitopes and recently identified HLA-C-restricted epitopes of CMV were both used in the study. Evidence of both CMV infection and a matching HLA type came from public TCR beta signatures. Whole-study findings and limits: Identification of carriers of CMV plus the relevant HLA was performed using cumulative public TCR beta family frequency.

CDR3 length: 13 residues. Germline CDR1 is MNHNY and CDR2 is SVGAGI (reference sequence). TCRdb reanalysed the reads using MiXCR and keeps one entry per CDR3 protein. Of fewer than 1,000,000 distinct CDR3 sequences in the sample, less than 35% were seen once. With respect to this clonotype: Antigen: not known. At one end the junction does not follow the germline gene, possibly because of a read error.

The chain links TRBV6-6 to TRBJ1-5, with 7 positions matching TRBD1. The material sequenced was cultured CD8+ T cells from PBMCs, taken from culture after CMV antigen stimulation. The clonotype comes from a human donor in good health (CMV status not recorded). Some clones in this sample may be carry-over from other donors' samples. The CDR3 coding sequence is TGTGTCAGCAGGGGGGTCATGAATCAGCCCCAGCATTTT. Its protein product is CVSRGVMNQPQHF.